Listed below are T cell receptor beta chains from one sample, sequenced in a study of T-cell reconstitution after alpha-beta-depleted transplantation in children. Each CDR3 protein gets one entry after TCRdb re-called the PCR reads with MiXCR. Of 300,000 or so distinct CDR3 sequences listed, approximately 23% are singletons. The input for sequencing was PBMCs, mostly from graft donor cells, taken 180 days after TCRalphabeta/CD19-depleted stem cell transplant. The source is a male patient under 18 who had a stem cell transplant for acute lymphoblastic leukemia, so the T cells may come from the graft donor. The CDR3 runs from the conserved cysteine through the conserved F or W. The D gene is left open where the match is weak. Clone size is shown for a subset of rows, as once, few, many or a class of expanded clone.

size	J	D	length	V	CDR3	DNA
few	TRBJ2-3	-	14	TRBV5-1	CASRARGGTDTQYF	TGCGCCAGCAGAGCAAGGGGGGGGACAGATACGCAGTATTTT
-	TRBJ2-2	TRBD1	15	TRBV15	CATSSRTGGGGELFF	TGTGCCACCAGCAGTCGGACAGGTGGTGGCGGGGAGCTGTTTTTT
-	TRBJ2-2	TRBD2	16	TRBV10-1	CASSRTSGRGTGELFF	TGCGCCAGCAGCCGGACTAGCGGGAGAGGGACCGGGGAGCTGTTTTTT
-	TRBJ1-2	TRBD1	18	TRBV20-1	CSADSGGTGPKSNYGYTF	TGCAGTGCCGATAGTGGGGGGACAGGGCCAAAATCTAACTATGGCTACACCTTC
few	TRBJ1-1	-	11	TRBV24-1	CATSDDTEAFF	TGTGCCACCAGTGACGACACTGAAGCTTTCTTT
few	TRBJ1-5	-	16	TRBV20-1	CSARGDGGGGRQPQHF	TGCAGTGCTAGAGGTGATGGCGGGGGGGGTCGCCAGCCCCAGCATTTT
-	TRBJ2-7	-	14	TRBV12-3/TRBV12-4	CASSLTGADYEQYF	TGTGCCAGCAGTTTGACCGGGGCGGACTACGAGCAGTACTTC
few	TRBJ1-3	-	11	TRBV7-2	CASSPHNTIYF	TGTGCCAGCAGCCCCCACAACACCATATATTTT
-	TRBJ2-1	-	14	TRBV18	CASSLQTRFNEQFF	TGTGCCAGCTCACTACAGACTAGGTTCAATGAGCAGTTCTTC
few	TRBJ1-2	-	13	TRBV7-2	CASSLRQGSGYTF	TGTGCCAGCAGCTTACGGCAGGGAAGTGGCTACACCTTC
-	TRBJ2-7	TRBD1	14	TRBV20-1	CSAAKTGGPYEQYF	TGCAGTGCGGCAAAAACAGGGGGGCCATACGAGCAGTACTTC
few	TRBJ2-5	TRBD1	14	TRBV27	CASSDRVQWETQYF	TGTGCCAGCAGCGACAGGGTACAATGGGAGACCCAGTACTTC
-	TRBJ2-1	TRBD2	15	TRBV20-1	CSARTQGLSYNEQFF	TGCAGTGCTAGGACTCAGGGACTATCCTACAATGAGCAGTTCTTC
few	TRBJ1-3	TRBD1	14	TRBV6-1	CASSPDRAGNTIYF	TGTGCCAGCAGTCCCGACAGGGCTGGAAACACCATATATTTT
few	TRBJ1-2	-	14	TRBV18	CASSYGPGAYGYTF	TGTGCCAGCTCATATGGACCGGGCGCCTATGGCTACACCTTC
few	TRBJ1-6	-	17	TRBV5-1	CASSLAPSSSYNSPLHF	TGCGCCAGCAGCTTGGCCCCTTCGAGCTCCTATAATTCACCCCTCCACTTT
once	TRBJ1-4	-	16	TRBV5-1	CASSPGQLVSNEKLFF	TGCGCCAGCAGCCCCGGACAGTTGGTTTCTAATGAAAAACTGTTTTTT
-	TRBJ2-3	-	11	TRBV5-1	CASSWKNTQYF	TGCGCCAGCAGCTGGAAGAATACGCAGTATTTT
-	TRBJ2-6	TRBD2	18	TRBV5-1	CASSFRLAGRSGANVLTF	TGCGCCAGCAGCTTTCGACTAGCGGGTCGCTCTGGGGCCAACGTCCTGACTTTC
few	TRBJ2-5	-	16	TRBV7-9	CASSWKLGGPGETQYF	TGTGCCAGCAGCTGGAAGTTGGGGGGCCCGGGAGAGACCCAGTACTTC
-	TRBJ2-7	TRBD2	12	TRBV7-6	CASSVAGYEQYF	TGTGCCAGCAGCGTAGCGGGATACGAGCAGTACTTC
-	TRBJ2-3	TRBD2	18	TRBV5-6	CASSRPGLAGPSTDTQYF	TGTGCCAGCAGTAGACCGGGACTAGCGGGGCCTAGCACAGATACGCAGTATTTT
few	TRBJ2-1	-	14	TRBV5-1	CASNLGIQPNEQFF	TGCGCCAGCAATCTAGGGATTCAACCCAATGAGCAGTTCTTC
many	TRBJ1-1	-	14	TRBV25-1	CASSELTGTTEAFF	TGTGCCAGCAGTGAACTGACGGGGACCACTGAAGCTTTCTTT
few	TRBJ2-5	-	15	TRBV5-1	CASSLRVEGQGTQYF	TGCGCCAGCAGCTTGCGGGTAGAGGGTCAGGGGACCCAGTACTTC
few	TRBJ2-1	TRBD2	15	TRBV4-2	CASSLTSGSRYEQFF	TGTGCCAGCAGCTTAACTAGCGGGAGCAGATATGAGCAGTTCTTC
medium-sized	TRBJ2-7	-	14	TRBV7-6	CASSQRFGAYEQYF	TGTGCCAGCAGCCAACGATTCGGGGCCTACGAGCAGTACTTC
few	TRBJ2-1	TRBD1	18	TRBV7-6	CASSLKSVGDSRYNEQFF	TGTGCCAGCAGTTTAAAATCTGTCGGGGACAGCAGATACAATGAGCAGTTCTTC
-	TRBJ2-5	-	14	TRBV12-3/TRBV12-4	CASRPTGRQETQYF	TGTGCCAGCAGGCCGACAGGCCGACAAGAGACCCAGTACTTC
-	TRBJ2-2	-	14	TRBV20-1	CSAVNDRNTGELFF	TGCAGTGCTGTTAATGATAGGAACACCGGGGAGCTGTTTTTT
few	TRBJ2-1	-	13	TRBV19	CASSISSYNEQFF	TGTGCCAGTAGTATAAGCTCCTACAATGAGCAGTTCTTC
many	TRBJ2-7	TRBD1	12	TRBV12-3/TRBV12-4	CASSGTDYEQYF	TGTGCCAGCAGCGGGACAGACTACGAGCAGTACTTC
few	TRBJ2-3	TRBD2	17	TRBV7-2	CASSYQTSGSSTDTQYF	TGTGCCAGCAGTTACCAGACTAGCGGGAGCTCGACAGATACGCAGTATTTT
-	TRBJ1-5	-	13	TRBV20-1	CSAIRQRDQPQHF	TGCAGTGCTATACGACAGCGTGATCAGCCCCAGCATTTT
few	TRBJ2-5	-	16	TRBV20-1	CSARDSLGHQPWTQYF	TGCAGTGCTAGAGATAGCCTGGGACACCAGCCGTGGACCCAGTACTTC
-	TRBJ2-1	-	14	TRBV4-2	CASSQNVGANEQFF	TGTGCCAGCAGCCAAAACGTGGGGGCCAATGAGCAGTTCTTC
-	TRBJ2-7	-	14	TRBV7-9	CASSLVANPCEQYF	TGTGCCAGCAGCTTAGTCGCGAACCCCTGCGAGCAGTACTTC
-	TRBJ1-5	-	15	TRBV7-8	CASSSLGGPNQPQHF	TGTGCCAGCAGCTCCTTAGGGGGTCCCAATCAGCCCCAGCATTTT
few	TRBJ1-5	-	16	TRBV4-1	CASSQPRRGWNQPQHF	TGCGCCAGCAGCCAGCCTCGGAGGGGATGGAATCAGCCCCAGCATTTT
many	TRBJ2-1	TRBD2	18	TRBV5-1	CASSLGGTSGSSYNEQFF	TGCGCCAGCAGCTTGGGGGGGACTAGCGGGTCCTCCTACAATGAGCAGTTCTTC
few	TRBJ2-1	-	13	TRBV30	CAWSGGFNNEQFF	TGTGCCTGGAGTGGGGGATTTAACAATGAGCAGTTCTTC
-	TRBJ2-7	TRBD2	15	TRBV6-5	CASSYSGLASSEQYF	TGTGCCAGCAGTTACTCAGGACTAGCTTCTTCCGAGCAGTACTTC
-	TRBJ2-2	TRBD2	15	TRBV25-1	CASSEGGGNTGELFF	TGTGCCAGCAGTGAAGGCGGGGGGAACACCGGGGAGCTGTTTTTT
few	TRBJ2-7	-	16	TRBV7-9	CASSPSRRANSYEQYF	TGTGCCAGCAGCCCGTCTCGGCGGGCCAACTCCTACGAGCAGTACTTC
-	TRBJ1-2	TRBD1	13	TRBV20-1	CSAEDRTNYGYTF	TGCAGTGCGGAGGACAGGACAAACTATGGCTACACCTTC